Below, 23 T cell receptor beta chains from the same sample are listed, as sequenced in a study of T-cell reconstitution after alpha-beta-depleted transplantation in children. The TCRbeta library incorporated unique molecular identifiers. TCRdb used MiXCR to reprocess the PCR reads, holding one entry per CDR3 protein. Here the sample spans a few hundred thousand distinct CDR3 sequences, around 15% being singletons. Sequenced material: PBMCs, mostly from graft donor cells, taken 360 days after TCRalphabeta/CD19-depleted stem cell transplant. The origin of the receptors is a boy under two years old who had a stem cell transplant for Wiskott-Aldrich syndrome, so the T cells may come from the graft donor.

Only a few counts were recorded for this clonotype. The CDR3 protein is CSFHRAGTGNTGELFF. As DNA, the CDR3 is TGCAGCTTCCACCGAGCCGGGACAGGGAACACCGGGGAGCTGTTTTTT. V usage is TRBV29-1 and J usage is TRBJ2-2; 8 bases are a match to TRBD1. Per germline, CDR1 SQVTM and CDR2 ANQGSEA. This CDR3 is 16 amino acids long. V shed 8 bases and J 1 base; nucleotides not matched to a gene: 12.

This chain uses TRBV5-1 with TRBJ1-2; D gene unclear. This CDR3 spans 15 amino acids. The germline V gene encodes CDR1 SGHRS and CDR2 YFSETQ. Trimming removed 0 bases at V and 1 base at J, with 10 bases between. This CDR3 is CASSLGAGINYGYTF. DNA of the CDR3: TGCGCCAGCAGCTTGGGCGCGGGGATTAACTATGGCTACACCTTC.

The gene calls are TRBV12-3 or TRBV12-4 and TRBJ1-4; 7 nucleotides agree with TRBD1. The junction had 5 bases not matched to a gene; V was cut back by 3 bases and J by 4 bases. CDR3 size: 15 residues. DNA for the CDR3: TGTGCCAGCAGTTTTTGGGGACAGATTAATGAAAAACTGTTTTTT. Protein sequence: CASSFWGQINEKLFF.

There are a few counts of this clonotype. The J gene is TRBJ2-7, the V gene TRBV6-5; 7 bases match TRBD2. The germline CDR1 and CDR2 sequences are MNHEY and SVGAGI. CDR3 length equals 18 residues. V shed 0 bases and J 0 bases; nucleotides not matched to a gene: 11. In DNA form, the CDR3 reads TGTGCCAGCAGTTACTCGATTAGAGTACGCGGGAGCTCCTACGAGCAGTACTTC. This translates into CASSYSIRVRGSSYEQYF.

This CDR3 reads CASSIPQTGELFF. CDR3 nucleotide sequence: TGCGCCAGCAGCATCCCACAGACCGGGGAGCTGTTTTTT. V gene TRBV4-1 combines with J gene TRBJ2-2; D unclear. The germline V and J ends were trimmed by 5 bases and 5 bases, with 9 bases remaining between them. Germline V gene data show CDR1 as MGHRA and CDR2 as YSYEKL. The CDR3 loop spans 13 amino acids.

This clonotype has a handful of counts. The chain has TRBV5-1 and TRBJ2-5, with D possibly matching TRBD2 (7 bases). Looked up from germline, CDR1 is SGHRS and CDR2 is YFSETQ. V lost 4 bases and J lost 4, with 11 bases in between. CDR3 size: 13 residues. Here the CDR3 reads CASSGQRGETQYF. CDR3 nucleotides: TGCGCCAGCAGCGGACAGCGGGGAGAGACCCAGTACTTC.

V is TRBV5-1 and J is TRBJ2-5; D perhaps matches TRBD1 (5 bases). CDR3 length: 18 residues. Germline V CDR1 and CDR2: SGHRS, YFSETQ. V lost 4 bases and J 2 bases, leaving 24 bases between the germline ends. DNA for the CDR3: TGCGCCAGCAGCCAGGACGTCCCGACAGATATTGGGCAAGAGACCCAGTACTTC. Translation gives CASSQDVPTDIGQETQYF.

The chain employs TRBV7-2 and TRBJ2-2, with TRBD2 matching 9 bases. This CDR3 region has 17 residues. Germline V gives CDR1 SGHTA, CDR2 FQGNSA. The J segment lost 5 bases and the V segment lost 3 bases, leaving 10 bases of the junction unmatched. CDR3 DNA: TGTGCCAGCAGCTTTCGCGTTAGCGGGAGAGGAACCGGGGAGCTGTTTTTT. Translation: CASSFRVSGRGTGELFF.

The CDR3 DNA reads TGTGCCACCAGCCCAGAGCACATCGGCGGGTCCCTAAGAACCCAGTACTTC. It specifies CATSPEHIGGSLRTQYF. This sequence joins TRBV15 and TRBJ2-5, with D possibly matching TRBD2 (5 bases). This CDR3 spans 17 amino acids. Germline V gene sequence: CDR1 LNHNV, CDR2 YYDKDF (reference sequence). V was trimmed by 5 bases and J by 8 bases, leaving 27 bases between them.

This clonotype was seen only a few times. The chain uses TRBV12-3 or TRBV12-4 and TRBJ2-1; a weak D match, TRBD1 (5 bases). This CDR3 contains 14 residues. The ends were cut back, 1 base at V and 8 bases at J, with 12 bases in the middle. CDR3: CASSLEANRYEQFF. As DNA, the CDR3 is TGTGCCAGCAGTTTAGAGGCCAACAGGTATGAGCAGTTCTTC.

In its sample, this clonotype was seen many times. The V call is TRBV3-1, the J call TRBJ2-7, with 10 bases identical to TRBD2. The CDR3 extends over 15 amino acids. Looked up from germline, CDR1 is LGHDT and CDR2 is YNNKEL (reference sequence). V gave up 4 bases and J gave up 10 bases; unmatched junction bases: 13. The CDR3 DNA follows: TGTGCCAGCAGCCTCGGAGCCGGGACTAGCGTAATACAGTACTTC. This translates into CASSLGAGTSVIQYF.

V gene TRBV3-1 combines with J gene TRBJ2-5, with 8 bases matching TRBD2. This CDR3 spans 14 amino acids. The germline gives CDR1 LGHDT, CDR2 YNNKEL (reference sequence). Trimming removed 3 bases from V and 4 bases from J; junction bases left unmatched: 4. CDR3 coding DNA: TGTGCCAGCAGCCACGGACTAGCTCCAGAGACCCAGTACTTC. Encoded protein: CASSHGLAPETQYF.

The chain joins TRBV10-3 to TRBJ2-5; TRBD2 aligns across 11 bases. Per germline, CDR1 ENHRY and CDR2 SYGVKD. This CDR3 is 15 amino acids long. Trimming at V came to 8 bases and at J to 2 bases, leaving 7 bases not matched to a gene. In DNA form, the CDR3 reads TGTGCCATCGGGGCTAGCGGGGGGTCACAAGAGACCCAGTACTTC. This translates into CAIGASGGSQETQYF.

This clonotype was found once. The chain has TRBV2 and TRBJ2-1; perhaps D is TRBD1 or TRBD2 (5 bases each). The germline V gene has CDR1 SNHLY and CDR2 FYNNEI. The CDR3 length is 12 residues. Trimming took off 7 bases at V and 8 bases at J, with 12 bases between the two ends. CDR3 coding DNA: TGTGCCAGCATGGGACGGGGCGATGAGCAGTTCTTC. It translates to CASMGRGDEQFF.

The CDR3, as DNA: TGTGCCAGCAGTTACAGGGGGCGAGATGGCTACACCTTC. It is translated as CASSYRGRDGYTF. The V gene is TRBV12-3 or TRBV12-4, the J gene TRBJ1-2; TRBD1 matches at 9 bases. V lost 4 bases to trimming and J lost 6 bases; unmatched junction nucleotides: 3. CDR3 length equals 13 residues.

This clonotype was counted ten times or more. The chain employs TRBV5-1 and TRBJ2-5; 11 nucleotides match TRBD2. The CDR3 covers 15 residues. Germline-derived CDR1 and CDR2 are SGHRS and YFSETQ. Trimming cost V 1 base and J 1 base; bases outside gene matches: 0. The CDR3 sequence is CASSLLAGGQETQYF. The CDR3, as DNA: TGCGCCAGCAGCTTGCTAGCGGGGGGCCAAGAGACCCAGTACTTC.

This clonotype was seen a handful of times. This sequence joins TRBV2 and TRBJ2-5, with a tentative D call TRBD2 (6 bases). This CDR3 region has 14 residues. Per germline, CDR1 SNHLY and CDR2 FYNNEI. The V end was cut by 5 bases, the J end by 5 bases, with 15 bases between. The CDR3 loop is CASSLGRSWETQYF. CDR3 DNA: TGTGCCAGCAGTTTAGGGAGGAGTTGGGAGACCCAGTACTTC.

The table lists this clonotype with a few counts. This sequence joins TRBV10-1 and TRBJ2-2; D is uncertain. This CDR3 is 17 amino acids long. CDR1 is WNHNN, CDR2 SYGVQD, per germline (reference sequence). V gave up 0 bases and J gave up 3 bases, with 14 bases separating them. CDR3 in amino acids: CASSESAVTHYTGELFF. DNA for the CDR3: TGCGCCAGCAGTGAGTCGGCGGTTACCCACTACACCGGGGAGCTGTTTTTT.

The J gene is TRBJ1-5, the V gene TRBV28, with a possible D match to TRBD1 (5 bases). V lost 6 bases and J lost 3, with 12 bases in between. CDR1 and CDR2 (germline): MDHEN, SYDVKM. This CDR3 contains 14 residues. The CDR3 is CASRPYRYNQPQHF. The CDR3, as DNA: TGTGCCAGCAGGCCCTACAGGTACAATCAGCCCCAGCATTTT.

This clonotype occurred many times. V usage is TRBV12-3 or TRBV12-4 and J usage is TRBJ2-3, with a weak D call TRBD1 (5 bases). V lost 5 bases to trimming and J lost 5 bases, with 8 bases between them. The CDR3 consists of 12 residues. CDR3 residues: CASSPREDTQYF. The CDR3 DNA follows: TGTGCCAGCAGTCCCAGGGAAGATACGCAGTATTTT.

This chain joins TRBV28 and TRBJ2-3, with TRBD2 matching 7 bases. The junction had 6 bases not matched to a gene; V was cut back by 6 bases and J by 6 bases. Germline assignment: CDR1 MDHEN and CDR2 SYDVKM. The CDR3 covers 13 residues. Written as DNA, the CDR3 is TGTGCCAGCAGAGTGAGACTAGCTGATACGCAGTATTTT. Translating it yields CASRVRLADTQYF. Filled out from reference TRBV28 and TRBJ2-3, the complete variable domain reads DVKVTQSSRYLVKRTGEKVFLECVQDMDHENMFWYRQDPGLGLRLIYFSYDVKMKEKGDIPEGYSVSREKKERFSLILESASTNQTSMYLCASRVRLADTQYFGPGTRLTVL.

The CDR3 reads CASSPTGVGEQYF. DNA for the CDR3: TGTGCCAGCAGTCCCACGGGGGTGGGGGAGCAGTACTTC. This rearrangement joins TRBV12-3 or TRBV12-4 to TRBJ2-7, with a tentative D call TRBD2 (6 bases). This CDR3 is built from 13 residues. Trimming took 5 bases from V and 7 from J, leaving 15 bases between them.

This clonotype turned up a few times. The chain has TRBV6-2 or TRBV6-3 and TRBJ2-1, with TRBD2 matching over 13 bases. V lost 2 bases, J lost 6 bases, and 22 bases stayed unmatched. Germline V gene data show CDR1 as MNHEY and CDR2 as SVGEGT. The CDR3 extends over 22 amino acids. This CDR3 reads CASSYGGRASRTSGRLGNEQFF. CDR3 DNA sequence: TGTGCCAGCAGTTACGGGGGGCGTGCTTCTCGGACTAGCGGGAGATTGGGCAATGAGCAGTTCTTC.